Given below is one TCR beta chain in context. Its antigen is not identified. Measured with immunoSEQ multiplex PCR; TCRdb has only the in-frame clones, and not every one. Here the sample spans tens of thousands of clones, roughly nine tenths being singletons. This record comes from a study of T cell responses to AZD1222 COVID-19 vaccine. The wider study: Doses given second, at about 4 or about 12 weeks, were pooled. Study-wide results and limits: Only after the peak T cell response were repertoires sampled. Spike-specific TCR breadth and depth both grew after two AZD1222 doses. The sample set comprised mostly white British donors with more females, and clonal diversity was possibly underestimated.

This CDR3 comprises 16 residues. The J segment lost 3 bases and the V segment lost 8 bases, leaving 10 bases of the junction unmatched. This TCR was recovered from an adult in good health. The V gene is TRBV23-1, the J gene TRBJ2-4, with 10 bases that match TRBD1. TRBV23-1 is an ORF; its function is uncertain. Source: peripheral blood, taken on day 0 of AZD1222 vaccination. This CDR3 reads CASEDRGFRGKNIQYF. In nucleotides, the CDR3 is TGCGCCAGCGAGGACAGGGGGTTTCGGGGCAAAAACATTCAGTACTTC.